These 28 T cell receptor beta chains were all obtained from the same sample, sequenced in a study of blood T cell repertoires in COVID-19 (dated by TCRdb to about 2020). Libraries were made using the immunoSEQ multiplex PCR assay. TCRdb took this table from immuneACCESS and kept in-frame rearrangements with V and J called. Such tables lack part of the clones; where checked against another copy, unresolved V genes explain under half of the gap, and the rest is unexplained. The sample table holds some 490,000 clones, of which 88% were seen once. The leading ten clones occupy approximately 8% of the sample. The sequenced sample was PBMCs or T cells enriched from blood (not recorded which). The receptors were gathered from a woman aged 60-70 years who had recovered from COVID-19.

The CDR3 DNA sequence: TGTGCCACCAGTGATTCCGCGGTCGGCGACTCCTACAATGAGCAGTTCTTC. It specifies CATSDSAVGDSYNEQFF. The J gene is TRBJ2-1, the V gene TRBV24-1; D is unclear. The CDR3 totals 17 residues. The germline V gene encodes CDR1 KGHDR and CDR2 SFDVKD. The V and J ends lost 2 bases and 0 bases respectively, with 13 bases between them.

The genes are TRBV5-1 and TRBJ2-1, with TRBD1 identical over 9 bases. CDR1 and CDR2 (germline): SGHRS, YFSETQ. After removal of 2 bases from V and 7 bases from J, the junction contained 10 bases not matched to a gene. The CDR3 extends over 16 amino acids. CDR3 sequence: CASSLVKQGARNEQFF. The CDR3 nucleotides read TGCGCCAGCAGCTTAGTAAAACAGGGGGCAAGGAATGAGCAGTTCTTC.

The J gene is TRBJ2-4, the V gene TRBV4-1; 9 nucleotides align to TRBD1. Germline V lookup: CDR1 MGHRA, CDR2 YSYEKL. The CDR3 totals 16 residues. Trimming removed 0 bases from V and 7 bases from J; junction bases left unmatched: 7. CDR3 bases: TGCGCCAGCAGCCAAGATATGGGGACAGGGAGGAACATTCAGTACTTC. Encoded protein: CASSQDMGTGRNIQYF.

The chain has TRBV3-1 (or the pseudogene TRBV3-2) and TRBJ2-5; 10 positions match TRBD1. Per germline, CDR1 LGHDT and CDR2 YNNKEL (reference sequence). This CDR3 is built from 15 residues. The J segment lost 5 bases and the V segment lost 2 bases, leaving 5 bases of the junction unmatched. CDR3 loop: CASSQSTGGGETQYF. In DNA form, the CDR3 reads TGTGCCAGCAGCCAATCGACAGGGGGCGGTGAGACCCAGTACTTC.

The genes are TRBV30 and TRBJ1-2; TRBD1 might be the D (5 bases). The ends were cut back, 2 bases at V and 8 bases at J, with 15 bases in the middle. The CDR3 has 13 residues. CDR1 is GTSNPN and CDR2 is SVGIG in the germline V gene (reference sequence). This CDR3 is CAWSPGLSRGYTF. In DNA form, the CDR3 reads TGTGCCTGGAGTCCGGGACTCTCAAGGGGCTACACCTTC.

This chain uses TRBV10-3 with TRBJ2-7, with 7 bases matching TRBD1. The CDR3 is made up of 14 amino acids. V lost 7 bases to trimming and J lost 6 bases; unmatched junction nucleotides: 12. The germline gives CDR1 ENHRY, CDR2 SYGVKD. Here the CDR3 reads CAINPGTALVEQYF. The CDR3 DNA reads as TGTGCCATCAACCCCGGGACAGCTTTAGTCGAGCAGTACTTC.

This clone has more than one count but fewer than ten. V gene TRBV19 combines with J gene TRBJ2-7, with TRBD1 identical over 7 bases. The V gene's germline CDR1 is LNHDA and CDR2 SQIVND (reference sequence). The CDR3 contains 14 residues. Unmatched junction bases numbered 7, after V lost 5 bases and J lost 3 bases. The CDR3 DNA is TGTGCCAGTAGTCCTAGGGGGCTCCACTACGAGCAGTACTTC. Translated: CASSPRGLHYEQYF.

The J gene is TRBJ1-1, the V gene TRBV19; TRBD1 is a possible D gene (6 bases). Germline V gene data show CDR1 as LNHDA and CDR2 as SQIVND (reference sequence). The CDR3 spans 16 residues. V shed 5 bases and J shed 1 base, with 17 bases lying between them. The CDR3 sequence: CASSDSLRGKNTEAFF. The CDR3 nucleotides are TGTGCCAGTAGTGACTCCCTCAGGGGTAAGAACACTGAAGCTTTCTTT.

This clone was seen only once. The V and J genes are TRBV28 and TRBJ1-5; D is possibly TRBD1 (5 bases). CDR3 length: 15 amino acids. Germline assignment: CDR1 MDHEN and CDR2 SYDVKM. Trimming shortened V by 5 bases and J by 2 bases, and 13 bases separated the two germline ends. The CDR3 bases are TGTGCCAGCAGTAGGGGATCGGTGGGCAATCAGCCCCAGCATTTT. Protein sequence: CASSRGSVGNQPQHF.

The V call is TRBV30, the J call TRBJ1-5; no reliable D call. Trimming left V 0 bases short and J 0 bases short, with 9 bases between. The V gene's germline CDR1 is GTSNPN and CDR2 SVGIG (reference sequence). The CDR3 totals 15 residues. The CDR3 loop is CAWSVMGFSNQPQHF. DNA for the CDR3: TGTGCCTGGAGTGTAATGGGCTTTAGCAATCAGCCCCAGCATTTT.

CDR3 bases: TGTGCCAGCAGCTTCAGCGGGGCTACCGGGGAGCTGTTTTTT. Encoded protein: CASSFSGATGELFF. The chain employs TRBV3-1 (or the pseudogene TRBV3-2) and TRBJ2-2; TRBD2 matches 7 bases. Germline V gene sequence: CDR1 LGHDT, CDR2 YNNKEL (reference sequence). V shed 5 bases and J 5 bases; nucleotides not matched to a gene: 5. This CDR3 is built from 14 residues.

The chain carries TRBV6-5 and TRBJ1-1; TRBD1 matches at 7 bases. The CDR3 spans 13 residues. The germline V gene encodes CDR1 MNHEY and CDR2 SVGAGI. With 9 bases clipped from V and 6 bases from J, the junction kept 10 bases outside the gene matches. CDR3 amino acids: CASIVTGVAEAFF. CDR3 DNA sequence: TGTGCCAGTATAGTAACAGGGGTAGCTGAAGCTTTCTTT.

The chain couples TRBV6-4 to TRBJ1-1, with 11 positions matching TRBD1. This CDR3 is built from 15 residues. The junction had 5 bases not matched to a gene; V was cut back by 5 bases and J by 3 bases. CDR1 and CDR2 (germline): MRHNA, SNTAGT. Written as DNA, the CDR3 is TGTGCCAGCAGTCGGGACAGGGGGAAGGACACTGAAGCTTTCTTT. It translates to CASSRDRGKDTEAFF.

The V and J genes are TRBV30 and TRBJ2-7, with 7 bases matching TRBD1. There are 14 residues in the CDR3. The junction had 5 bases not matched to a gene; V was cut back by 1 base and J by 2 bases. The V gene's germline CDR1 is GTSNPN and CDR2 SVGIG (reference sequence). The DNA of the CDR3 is TGTGCCTGGAGTGATCTCGACAGGGCCTACGAGCAGTACTTC. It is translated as CAWSDLDRAYEQYF.

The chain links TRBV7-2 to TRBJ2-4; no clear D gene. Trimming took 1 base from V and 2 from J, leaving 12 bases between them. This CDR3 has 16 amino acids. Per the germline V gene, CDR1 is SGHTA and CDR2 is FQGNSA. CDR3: CASSLVASPPKNIQYF. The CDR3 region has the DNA TGTGCCAGCAGCTTAGTGGCTTCCCCGCCCAAAAACATTCAGTACTTC.

The CDR3: CAVRGTDTQYF. The CDR3 region has the DNA TGTGCCGTAAGAGGCACAGATACGCAGTATTTT. This sequence joins TRBV10-3 and TRBJ2-3; D call uncertain. Deletions cut 11 bases from V and 1 base from J, with 7 bases between. The germline gives CDR1 ENHRY, CDR2 SYGVKD. The CDR3 consists of 11 residues.

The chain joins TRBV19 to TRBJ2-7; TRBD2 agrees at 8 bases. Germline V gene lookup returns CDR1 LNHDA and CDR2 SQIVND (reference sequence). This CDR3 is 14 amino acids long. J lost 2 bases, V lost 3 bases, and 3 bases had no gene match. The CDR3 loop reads CASSMVAGTYEQYF. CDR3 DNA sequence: TGTGCCAGTAGTATGGTAGCGGGGACCTACGAGCAGTACTTC.

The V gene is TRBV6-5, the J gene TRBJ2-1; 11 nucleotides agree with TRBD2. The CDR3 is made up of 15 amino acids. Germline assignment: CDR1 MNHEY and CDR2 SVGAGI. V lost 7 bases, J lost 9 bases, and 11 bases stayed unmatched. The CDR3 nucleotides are TGTGCCAGCACCGAGGGGCTAGCGGGGGGTAGTGAGCAGTTCTTC. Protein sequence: CASTEGLAGGSEQFF.

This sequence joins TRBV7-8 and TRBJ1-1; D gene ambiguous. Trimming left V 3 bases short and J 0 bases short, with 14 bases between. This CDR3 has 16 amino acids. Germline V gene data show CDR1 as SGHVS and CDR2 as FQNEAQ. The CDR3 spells CASSLLTLDLNTEAFF. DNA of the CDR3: TGTGCCAGCAGCTTGTTGACCCTAGACCTGAACACTGAAGCTTTCTTT.

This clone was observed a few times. The CDR3 nucleotides read TGTGCCATCAGGGGGGACAGCAGCACAGATACGCAGTATTTT. It translates to CAIRGDSSTDTQYF. V is TRBV10-3 and J is TRBJ2-3; 7 bases fit TRBD1. CDR3 length: 14 amino acids. V shed 6 bases and J 0 bases; nucleotides not matched to a gene: 3. The germline gives CDR1 ENHRY, CDR2 SYGVKD.

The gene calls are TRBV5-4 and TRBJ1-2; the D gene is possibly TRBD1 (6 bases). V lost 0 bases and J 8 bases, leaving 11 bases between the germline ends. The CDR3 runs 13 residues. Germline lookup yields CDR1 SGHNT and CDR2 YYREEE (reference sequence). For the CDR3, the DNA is TGTGCCAGCAGCTTGGGCCAGGGGTTGGGCTACACCTTC. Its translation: CASSLGQGLGYTF.

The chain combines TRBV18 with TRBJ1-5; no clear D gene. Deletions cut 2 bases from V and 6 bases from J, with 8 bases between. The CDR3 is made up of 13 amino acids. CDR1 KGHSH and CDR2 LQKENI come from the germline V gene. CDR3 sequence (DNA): TGTGCCAGCTCACCAAGTGAGGGTCAGCCCCAGCATTTT. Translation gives CASSPSEGQPQHF.

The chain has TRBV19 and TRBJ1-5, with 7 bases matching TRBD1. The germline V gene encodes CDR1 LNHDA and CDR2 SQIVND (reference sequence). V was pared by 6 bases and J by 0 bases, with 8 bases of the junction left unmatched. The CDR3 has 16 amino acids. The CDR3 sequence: CASRKGAIDSNQPQHF. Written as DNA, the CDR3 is TGTGCCAGTAGAAAGGGGGCGATTGATAGCAATCAGCCCCAGCATTTT.

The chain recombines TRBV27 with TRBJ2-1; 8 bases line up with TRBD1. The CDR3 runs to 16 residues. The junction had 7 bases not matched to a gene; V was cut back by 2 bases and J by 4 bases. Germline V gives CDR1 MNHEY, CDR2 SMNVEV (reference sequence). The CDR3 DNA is TGTGCCAGCAGTTTACAGGGGACAGGACGGTACAATGAGCAGTTCTTC. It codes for CASSLQGTGRYNEQFF.

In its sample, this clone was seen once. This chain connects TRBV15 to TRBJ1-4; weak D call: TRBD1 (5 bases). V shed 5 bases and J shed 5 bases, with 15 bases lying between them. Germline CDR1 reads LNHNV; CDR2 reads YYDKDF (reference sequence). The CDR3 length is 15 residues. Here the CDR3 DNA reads TGTGCCACCAGCCGGGAGGGACTTGAGAATGAAAAACTGTTTTTT. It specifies CATSREGLENEKLFF.

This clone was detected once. As DNA, the CDR3 is TGTGCCAGCAGTTACTTACTGGATACGCAGTATTTT. It yields the protein CASSYLLDTQYF. The rearrangement uses TRBV6-5 and TRBJ2-3, with D hard to call. CDR1 is MNHEY, CDR2 SVGAGI, per germline. V was trimmed by 1 base and J by 6 bases, leaving 5 bases between them. The CDR3 has 12 amino acids.

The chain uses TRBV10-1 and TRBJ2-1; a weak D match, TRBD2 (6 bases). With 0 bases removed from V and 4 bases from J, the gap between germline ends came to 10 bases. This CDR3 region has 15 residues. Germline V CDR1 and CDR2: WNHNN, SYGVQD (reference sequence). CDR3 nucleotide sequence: TGCGCCAGCAGTGAGTCGACGGGGACTTACAATGAGCAGTTCTTC. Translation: CASSESTGTYNEQFF.

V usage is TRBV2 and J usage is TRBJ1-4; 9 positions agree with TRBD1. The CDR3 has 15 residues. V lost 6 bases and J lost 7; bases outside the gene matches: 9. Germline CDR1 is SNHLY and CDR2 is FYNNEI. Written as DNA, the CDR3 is TGTGCCAGCAGCGGGGAACAGGGGGCGGGTGAAAAACTGTTTTTT. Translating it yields CASSGEQGAGEKLFF. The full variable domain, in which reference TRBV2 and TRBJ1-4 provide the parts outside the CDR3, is EPEVTQTPSHQVTQMGQEVILRCVPISNHLYFYWYRQILGQKVEFLVSFYNNEISEKSEIFDDQFSVERPDGSNFTLKIRSTKLEDSAMYFCASSGEQGAGEKLFFGSGTQLSVL.